This TCR beta chain stems from a study of T cell responses to AZD1222 COVID-19 vaccine. General study results and limits: Per reports, nearly half of all spike-specific TCRs target regions that are unmutated in variants.

Assay used: immunoSEQ multiplex PCR; TCRdb lists only in-frame clones, some missing. In the table there are around 130,000 clones, over 85% of which are singletons. Concerning this clone: The target antigen is unknown.

The germline V and J ends were trimmed by 5 bases and 4 bases, with 8 bases remaining between them. This CDR3 spans 12 amino acids. Germline CDR1 reads LNHDA; CDR2 reads SQIVND (reference sequence). This TCR derives from an adult who received the AZD1222 COVID-19 vaccine. Material: peripheral blood, obtained 28 days after the second AZD1222 dose. The rearrangement joins TRBV19 to TRBJ1-1; D unclear. CDR3 region: CASSLDSTEAFF. CDR3 DNA: TGTGCCAGTAGTTTGGATAGCACTGAAGCTTTCTTT.